One and the same sample provided the 6 T cell receptor beta chains below, sequenced in a study of T cell responses to AZD1222 COVID-19 vaccine. Only in-frame clones appear in the TCRdb table, and some are missing; sequencing was by immunoSEQ multiplex PCR. The data show about 88,000 clones, about 88% seen once. Sequenced material: peripheral blood, taken 28 days after the second AZD1222 dose. The receptors were sampled from an adult who received the AZD1222 COVID-19 vaccine.

This chain uses TRBV29-1 with TRBJ1-1; D perhaps matches TRBD1 (5 bases). CDR1 and CDR2 from the germline V gene are SQVTM and ANQGSEA. V lost 5 bases to trimming and J lost 0 bases, with 7 bases between them. This CDR3 region has 12 residues. The CDR3 protein is CSVYRMNTEAFF. CDR3 DNA: TGCAGCGTTTACAGGATGAACACTGAAGCTTTCTTT.

The J gene is TRBJ1-5, the V gene TRBV28; 8 nucleotides match TRBD1. Germline V CDR1 and CDR2: MDHEN, SYDVKM. This CDR3 spans 14 amino acids. The trim removed 5 bases at V and 2 bases at J, leaving 2 bases unmatched. The DNA for the CDR3 is TGTGCCAGCAGTAAGACAGGGGGCAATCAGCCCCAGCATTTT. Translated: CASSKTGGNQPQHF.

For the CDR3, the DNA is TGTGCCAGCAGCGGACCGGGCCAGAAGATTTACGAGCAGTACTTC. It encodes CASSGPGQKIYEQYF. V usage is TRBV5-6 and J usage is TRBJ2-7; D call uncertain. The CDR3 consists of 15 residues. V shed 4 bases and J shed 4 bases, with 18 bases lying between them. CDR1 is SGHDT and CDR2 is YYEEEE in the germline V gene.

The gene calls are TRBV2 and TRBJ1-2; no clear D. V was cut by 1 base and J by 4 bases, with 7 bases left in between. The CDR3 totals 13 residues. Per the germline V gene, CDR1 is SNHLY and CDR2 is FYNNEI. CDR3 DNA sequence: TGTGCCAGCAGTGAAGTATACCCCTATGGCTACACCTTC. Translation gives CASSEVYPYGYTF.

This clone was detected only once. The chain employs TRBV19 and TRBJ1-2; D is unclear. The CDR3 spans 12 residues. Per the germline V gene, CDR1 is LNHDA and CDR2 is SQIVND (reference sequence). The V and J ends lost 5 bases and 4 bases respectively, with 8 bases between them. CDR3 residues: CASSVLSYGYTF. DNA of the CDR3: TGTGCCAGTAGTGTCCTTAGCTATGGCTACACCTTC.

The gene calls are TRBV12-3 or TRBV12-4 and TRBJ2-1; the D gene is possibly TRBD2 (6 bases). V gave up 5 bases and J gave up 10 bases, with 12 bases separating them. CDR3 size: 12 residues. CDR3 nucleotides: TGTGCCAGCAGTCGCGGGACTGACGAGCAGTTCTTC. Translating it yields CASSRGTDEQFF.